Presented here are 7 T cell receptor beta chains from one specimen sequenced in a study of T-cell reconstitution after alpha-beta-depleted transplantation in children. A library of TCRbeta sequences, prepared with unique molecular identifiers, was generated. TCRdb analysed the PCR reads with MiXCR anew, one entry per CDR3 protein. The sample has around 960,000 distinct CDR3 sequences, 25% to 35% seen once. Source: PBMCs, mostly from graft donor cells, taken 360 days after TCRalphabeta/CD19-depleted stem cell transplant. The receptors shown here come from a boy younger than two who had a stem cell transplant for SCID, so the T cells may come from the graft donor.

V and J are TRBV7-8 and TRBJ2-1, with 7 bases identical to TRBD2. The CDR3 contains 18 residues. Germline V lookup: CDR1 SGHVS, CDR2 FQNEAQ. V was pared by 4 bases and J by 3 bases, with 15 bases of the junction left unmatched. CDR3 sequence reads: CASSSRDSRGVGYNEQFF. The CDR3 DNA reads as TGTGCCAGCAGCTCCCGGGATTCACGGGGGGTCGGCTACAATGAGCAGTTCTTC.

The V gene is TRBV29-1, the J gene TRBJ2-3, with unresolved D. The germline CDR1 and CDR2 sequences are SQVTM and ANQGSEA. V was pared by 4 bases and J by 4 bases, with 9 bases between. The CDR3 totals 12 residues. CDR3 protein: CSVAVRADTQYF. CDR3 sequence (DNA): TGCAGCGTTGCGGTTAGAGCAGATACGCAGTATTTT.

This clonotype was recorded a few times. The chain uses TRBV12-3 or TRBV12-4 and TRBJ2-1; either TRBD1 or TRBD2 may fit D (5 bases each). This CDR3 spans 15 amino acids. Trimming removed 6 bases at V and 4 bases at J, with 16 bases between. The CDR3 nucleotides read TGTGCCAGCAGCGCCCGAGGGGCGCGTTACAATGAGCAGTTCTTC. Translated: CASSARGARYNEQFF.

This clonotype has a handful of counts. The gene calls are TRBV7-9 and TRBJ1-2; 9 nucleotides align to TRBD1. Germline trimming cut 2 bases from V and 2 bases from J; bases unmatched to any gene: 3. Germline lookup yields CDR1 SEHNR and CDR2 FQNEAQ (reference sequence). The CDR3 is 15 residues long. DNA for the CDR3: TGTGCCAGCAGCTTACCGGACAGGGGAAACTATGGCTACACCTTC. Protein sequence: CASSLPDRGNYGYTF.

A few counts support this clonotype. The genes are TRBV4-2 and TRBJ2-7; perhaps TRBD2 as D (5 bases). The germline V gene encodes CDR1 LGHNA and CDR2 YNFKEQ. The CDR3 covers 15 residues. Trimming left V 1 base short and J 2 bases short, with 12 bases between. CDR3 region: CASSQGRDGAYEQYF. The CDR3, as DNA: TGTGCCAGCAGCCAAGGTCGAGACGGGGCCTACGAGCAGTACTTC.

The V gene is TRBV12-3 or TRBV12-4, the J gene TRBJ2-7; TRBD2 matches at 8 bases. V gave up 1 base and J gave up 1 base; unmatched junction bases: 6. The CDR3 totals 16 residues. This CDR3 reads CASSLGRGAMSYEQYF. CDR3 DNA sequence: TGTGCCAGCAGTTTAGGGCGGGGGGCTATGTCCTACGAGCAGTACTTC.

This clonotype was seen at least ten times. As DNA, the CDR3 is TGTGCCAGCAGCATGCTACAGGGGGCAGGGACCGGGGAGCTGTTTTTT. This gives the protein CASSMLQGAGTGELFF. V usage is TRBV5-6 and J usage is TRBJ2-2, with TRBD1 identical over 9 bases. Germline CDR1 reads SGHDT; CDR2 reads YYEEEE. CDR3 length: 16 residues. V was pared by 4 bases and J by 5 bases, with 9 bases of the junction left unmatched.